This TCR beta chain was sequenced in a study of CD8 T cells in ankylosing spondylitis. Findings of the study overall: Significantly higher representation of disease-linked clones was reported for matched ankylosing spondylitis synovial fluid.

This clonotype was counted many times. Its matching antigen is unknown. TCRdb itself ran the 5' RACE reads through MiXCR, one entry per CDR3 protein. Seen here are 120,000 or so distinct CDR3 sequences, approximately 14% observed once, and the top ten hold 2.5% to 3%. This sequence originates from a female donor with ankylosing spondylitis or in good health (not recorded which). The sample consisted of blood, either unsorted or a sorted T cell fraction (not recorded which).

Written as DNA, the CDR3 is TGTGCCAGCAGTTACTCGATCTACGGGGCATACTATGGCTACACCTTC. Translating gives CASSYSIYGAYYGYTF. The chain is built from TRBV6-5 and TRBJ1-2, with a possible D match to TRBD1 (5 bases). The CDR3 loop spans 16 amino acids. Germline V gives CDR1 MNHEY, CDR2 SVGAGI. Trimming left V 0 bases short and J 3 bases short, with 14 bases between.